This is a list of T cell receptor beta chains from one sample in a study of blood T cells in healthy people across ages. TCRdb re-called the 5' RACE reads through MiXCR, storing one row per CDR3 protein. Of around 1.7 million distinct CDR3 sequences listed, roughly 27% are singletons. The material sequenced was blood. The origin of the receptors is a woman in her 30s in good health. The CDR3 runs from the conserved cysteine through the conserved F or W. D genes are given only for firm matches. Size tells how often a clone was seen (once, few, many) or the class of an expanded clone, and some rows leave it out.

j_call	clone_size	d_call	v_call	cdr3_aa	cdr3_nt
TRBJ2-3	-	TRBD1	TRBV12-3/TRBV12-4	CASRDQGGTDTQYF	TGTGCCAGCAGGGACCAGGGGGGCACAGATACGCAGTATTTT
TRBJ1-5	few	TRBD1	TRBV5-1	CASSSPGQGAFNQPQHF	TGCGCCAGCAGCTCACCGGGACAGGGGGCGTTCAATCAGCCCCAGCATTTT
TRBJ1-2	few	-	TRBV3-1	CASSQDTVTGYTF	TGTGCCAGCAGCCAAGATACGGTGACCGGCTACACCTTC
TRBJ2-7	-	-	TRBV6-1	CASSDHRITPPYEQYF	TGTGCCAGCAGTGACCACAGGATCACCCCACCCTACGAGCAGTACTTC
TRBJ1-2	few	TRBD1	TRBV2	CASSMRTGGARDYGYTF	TGTGCCAGCAGTATGAGGACAGGGGGCGCGAGAGACTATGGCTACACCTTC
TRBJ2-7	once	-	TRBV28	CASSLVSGTSPYEQYF	TGTGCCAGCAGTTTGGTGAGTGGGACATCTCCCTACGAGCAGTACTTC
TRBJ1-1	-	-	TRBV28	CASSEDTPEAFF	TGTGCCAGCAGTGAAGACACTCCTGAAGCTTTCTTT
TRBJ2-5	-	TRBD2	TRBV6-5	CASINPPGLGDQETQYF	TGTGCCAGCATTAACCCTCCGGGACTAGGGGACCAAGAGACCCAGTACTTC
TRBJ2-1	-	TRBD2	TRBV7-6	CASSSTSGSYSEQFF	TGTGCCAGCAGCAGTACTAGCGGGAGCTACAGTGAGCAGTTCTTC
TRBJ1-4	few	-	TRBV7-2	CASSPSQGASEKLFF	TGTGCCAGCAGTCCCTCGCAAGGGGCTAGTGAAAAACTGTTTTTT
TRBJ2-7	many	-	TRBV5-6	CASSLSWRGEQYF	TGTGCCAGCAGCTTGAGCTGGCGGGGCGAGCAGTACTTC
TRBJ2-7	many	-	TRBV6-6	CASSYAGLTYEQYF	TGTGCCAGCAGTTACGCAGGGTTAACCTACGAGCAGTACTTC
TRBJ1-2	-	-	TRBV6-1	CASSDLGGGYGYTF	TGTGCCAGCAGTGATCTTGGAGGGGGGTATGGCTACACCTTC
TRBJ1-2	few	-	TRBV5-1	CASSLTSLNYGYTF	TGCGCCAGCAGCTTGACTTCACTCAACTATGGCTACACCTTC
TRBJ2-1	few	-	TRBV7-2	CASSLIPEQFF	TGTGCCAGCAGCTTAATTCCTGAGCAGTTCTTC
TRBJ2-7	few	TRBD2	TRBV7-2	CASTDPTGAGGSYEQYF	TGTGCCAGCACCGACCCCACCGGGGCGGGAGGGTCCTACGAGCAGTACTTC
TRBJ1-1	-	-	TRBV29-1	CSVAGLLNTEAFF	TGCAGCGTTGCCGGACTCTTGAACACTGAAGCTTTCTTT
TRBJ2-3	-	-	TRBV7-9	CASSLGFWGTDTQYF	TGTGCCAGCAGCTTAGGTTTCTGGGGCACAGATACGCAGTATTTT
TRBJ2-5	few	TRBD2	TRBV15	CATSARAGEETQYF	TGTGCCACCAGCGCCAGAGCGGGAGAAGAGACCCAGTACTTC
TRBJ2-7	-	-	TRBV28	CASSLKGAGAFYEQYF	TGTGCCAGCAGTTTAAAGGGCGCGGGGGCCTTCTACGAGCAGTACTTC
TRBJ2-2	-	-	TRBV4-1	CASSQENRETGERFF	TGCGCCAGCAGCCAAGAGAACAGGGAGACCGGGGAGCGGTTTTTT
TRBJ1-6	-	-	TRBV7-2	CASSLSRDYNSPLHF	TGTGCCAGCAGCTTATCCCGGGACTATAATTCACCCCTCCACTTT
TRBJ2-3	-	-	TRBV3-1	CASSLTNADTQYF	TGTGCCAGCAGTCTAACTAACGCAGATACGCAGTATTTT
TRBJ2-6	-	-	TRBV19	CASSSRSRSGANVLTF	TGTGCCAGTAGTTCGAGGAGCAGGTCTGGGGCCAACGTCCTGACTTTC
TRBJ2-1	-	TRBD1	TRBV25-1	CASRAEGAQYNEQFF	TGTGCCAGCAGAGCCGAGGGGGCCCAGTACAATGAGCAGTTCTTC
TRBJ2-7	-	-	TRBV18	CASSAGDGYEQYF	TGTGCCAGCTCAGCAGGGGACGGGTACGAGCAGTACTTC
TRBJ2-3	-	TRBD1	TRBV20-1	CSARAPGQNTDTQYF	TGCAGTGCTAGAGCGCCGGGACAGAATACAGATACGCAGTATTTT
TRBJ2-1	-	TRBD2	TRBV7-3	CASSLTAGGIGEQFF	TGTGCCAGCAGCTTAACAGCGGGGGGGATTGGTGAGCAGTTCTTC
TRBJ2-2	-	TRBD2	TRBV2	CASSGTSGTGELCF	TGTGCCAGCAGCGGGACTAGCGGGACCGGGGAGCTGTGTTTT
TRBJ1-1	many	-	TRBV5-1	CASSLDGGRRGTEAFF	TGCGCCAGCAGCTTGGATGGGGGACGAAGGGGCACTGAAGCTTTCTTT
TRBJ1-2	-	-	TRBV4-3	CASSQDNIRDGYTF	TGCGCCAGCAGCCAAGATAATATTAGGGACGGCTACACCTTC
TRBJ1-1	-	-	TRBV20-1	CSGIRVGTEAFF	TGCAGTGGGATCAGGGTAGGGACTGAAGCTTTCTTT
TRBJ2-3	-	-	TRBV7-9	CASSPTGAPPTDTQYF	TGTGCCAGCAGCCCAACGGGGGCGCCACCCACAGATACGCAGTATTTT
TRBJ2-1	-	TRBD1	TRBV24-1	CATSDVTGSVGNEQFF	TGTGCCACCAGTGATGTGACAGGGAGTGTGGGCAATGAGCAGTTCTTC
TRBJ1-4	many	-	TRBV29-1	CSGRGANEKLFF	TGCAGCGGTCGGGGAGCTAATGAAAAACTGTTTTTT
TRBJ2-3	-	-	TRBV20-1	CSARKGVVTDTQYF	TGCAGTGCTAGGAAAGGAGTGGTCACAGATACGCAGTATTTT
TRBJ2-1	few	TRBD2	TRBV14	CASSDPGTSGPSSYNEQFF	TGTGCCAGCTCGGACCCTGGGACTAGCGGACCCAGCTCCTACAATGAGCAGTTCTTC
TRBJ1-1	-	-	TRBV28	CASRQTARASAFF	TGTGCCAGCAGGCAGACCGCACGGGCCTCTGCTTTCTTT
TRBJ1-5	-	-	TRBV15	CATSRDLEGRVNQPQHF	TGTGCCACCAGCAGAGATCTGGAGGGAAGGGTCAATCAGCCCCAGCATTTT
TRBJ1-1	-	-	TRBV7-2	CASSSEGLVNTEAFF	TGTGCCAGCAGCTCTGAGGGCCTAGTGAACACTGAAGCTTTCTTT
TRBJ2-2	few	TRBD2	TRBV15	CATSRRGTVIGELFF	TGTGCCACCAGCCGGCGGGGGACCGTTATCGGGGAGCTGTTTTTT
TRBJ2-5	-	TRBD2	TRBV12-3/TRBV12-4	CASRGGTMAETQYF	TGTGCCAGCAGAGGCGGGACTATGGCAGAGACCCAGTACTTC
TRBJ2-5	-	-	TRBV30	CAWSSRIPETQYF	TGTGCCTGGAGTAGCAGGATCCCGGAGACCCAGTACTTC
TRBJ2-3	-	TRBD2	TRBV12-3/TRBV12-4	CASREAGGINTDTQYF	TGTGCCAGCAGGGAAGCGGGAGGGATTAACACAGATACGCAGTATTTT
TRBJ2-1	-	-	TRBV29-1	CNVLGLLSYNEQFF	TGCAACGTTCTGGGCCTTCTCTCCTACAATGAGCAGTTCTTC
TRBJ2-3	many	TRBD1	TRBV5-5	CASSLTGAEGTDTQYF	TGTGCCAGCAGCCTGACAGGGGCGGAGGGCACAGATACGCAGTATTTT
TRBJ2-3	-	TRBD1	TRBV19	CASSGTGGSTDTQYF	TGTGCCAGTAGTGGAACAGGGGGCAGCACAGATACGCAGTATTTT
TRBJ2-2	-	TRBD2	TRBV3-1	CASSQPTGLAGASGELFF	TGTGCCAGCAGCCAACCGACCGGACTAGCGGGAGCGTCCGGGGAGCTGTTTTTT
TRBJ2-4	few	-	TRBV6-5	CASSYSTSPDIFGEQYF	TGTGCCAGCAGTTACTCGACCTCCCCGGACATTTTTGGGGAGCAGTACTTC
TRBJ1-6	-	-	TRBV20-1	CSVRPPLHF	TGCAGTGTGAGACCACCCCTCCACTTT
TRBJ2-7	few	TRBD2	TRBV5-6	CASSFQAGGGYEQYF	TGTGCCAGCAGCTTTCAAGCGGGAGGGGGATACGAGCAGTACTTC
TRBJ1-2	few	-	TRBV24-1	CATSDYRAEGYTF	TGTGCCACCAGTGATTATAGGGCTGAGGGCTACACCTTC
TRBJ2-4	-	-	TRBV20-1	CSARDPLGLGEQYF	TGCAGTGCTAGAGATCCCCTGGGTCTTGGAGAGCAGTACTTC
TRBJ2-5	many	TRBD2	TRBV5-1	CASSSGLAVQETQYF	TGCGCCAGCAGCTCGGGACTAGCGGTACAAGAGACCCAGTACTTC
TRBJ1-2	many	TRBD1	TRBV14	CASSQQQGARGYTF	TGTGCCAGCAGCCAACAACAGGGGGCGAGAGGCTACACCTTC
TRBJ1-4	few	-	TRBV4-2	CASSQDGYFGATNEKLFF	TGTGCCAGCAGCCAAGATGGGTACTTTGGGGCAACTAATGAAAAACTGTTTTTT